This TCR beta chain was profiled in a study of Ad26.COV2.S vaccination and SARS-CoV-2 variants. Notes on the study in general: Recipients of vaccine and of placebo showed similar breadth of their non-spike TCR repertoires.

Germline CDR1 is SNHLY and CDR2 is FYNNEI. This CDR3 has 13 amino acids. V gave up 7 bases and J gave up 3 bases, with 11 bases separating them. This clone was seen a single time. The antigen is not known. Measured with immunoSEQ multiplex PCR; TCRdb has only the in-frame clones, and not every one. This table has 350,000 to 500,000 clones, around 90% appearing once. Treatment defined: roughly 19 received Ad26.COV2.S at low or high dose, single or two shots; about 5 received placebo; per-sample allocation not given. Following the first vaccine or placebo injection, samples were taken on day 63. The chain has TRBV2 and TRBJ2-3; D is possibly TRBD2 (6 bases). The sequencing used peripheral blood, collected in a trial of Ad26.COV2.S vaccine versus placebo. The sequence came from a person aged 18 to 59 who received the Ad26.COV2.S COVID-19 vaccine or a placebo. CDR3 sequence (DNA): TGTGCCAGCAACCGGGAGAGAACAGATACGCAGTATTTT. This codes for CASNRERTDTQYF.